The 5 T cell receptor beta chains given below trace back to one sample, sequenced in a study of blood T cells in healthy people across ages. Next came a second PCR, run for roughly 7 to 12 cycles, which used a sample-barcoded 5' primer along with a J-beta primer mix. Via MiXCR, TCRdb re-called the 5' RACE reads, giving one row per CDR3 protein. The sample gives approximately 810,000 distinct CDR3 sequences, around 26% of which show up once; around 15% is in the top ten. The sequenced sample was blood. These receptors originate from a woman of 80 years or more in good health.

V and J are TRBV5-1 and TRBJ2-3; D is undetermined. The CDR3 is 16 residues long. V lost 0 bases and J lost 0, with 11 bases in between. Germline CDR1 SGHRS, CDR2 YFSETQ. CDR3 sequence reads: CASSLGSVPSTDTQYF. The CDR3 nucleotides are TGCGCCAGCAGCTTGGGGTCAGTGCCTAGCACAGATACGCAGTATTTT.

The V gene is TRBV3-1, the J gene TRBJ1-2; D ambiguous. The V and J ends lost 1 base and 4 bases respectively, with 13 bases between them. CDR1 and CDR2 (germline): LGHDT, YNNKEL (reference sequence). The CDR3 length is 15 residues. This CDR3 reads CASSQGGAGSYGYTF. The DNA of the CDR3 is TGTGCCAGCAGCCAAGGAGGCGCAGGTTCCTATGGCTACACCTTC.

The V gene is TRBV20-1, the J gene TRBJ2-7; D may be TRBD2 (5 bases). The J call is in doubt because the DNA end fits TRBJ2-5 better. Germline-derived CDR1 and CDR2 are DFQATT and SNEGSKA (reference sequence). This CDR3 has 13 amino acids. The CDR3 is CSASVSVQETQYF. In DNA form, the CDR3 reads TGCAGTGCTAGCGTTAGCGTGCAAGAGACCCAGTACTTC.

This rearrangement joins TRBV6-6 to TRBJ2-4; 8 nucleotides align to TRBD1. Germline-derived CDR1 and CDR2 are MNHNY and SVGAGI (reference sequence). V lost 0 bases, J lost 5 bases, and 9 bases stayed unmatched. This CDR3 comprises 17 residues. CDR3: CASSYSGPGQAQNIQYF. The CDR3, as DNA: TGTGCCAGCAGTTACTCGGGTCCGGGACAGGCCCAAAACATTCAGTACTTC.

This clonotype was observed a few times. For the CDR3, the DNA is TGCGCCAGCGTCCCGGGACAGGGAAACACTGAAGCTTTCTTT. Amino acid sequence: CASVPGQGNTEAFF. The chain joins TRBV10-2 to TRBJ1-1, with TRBD1 matching 9 bases. Germline assignment: CDR1 WSHSY and CDR2 SAAADI. Unmatched junction bases numbered 6, after V lost 8 bases and J lost 2 bases. This CDR3 spans 14 amino acids.